This T cell receptor beta chain was profiled in a study of early T cells in non-severe SARS-CoV-2 infection. Study details: The sequenced material was bulk RNA from unsorted whole blood, and its chains were unpaired.

General study points: VDJdb-based annotation leaned toward anti-spike CD8 responses and missed private and CD4 specificities.

Individual cDNA molecules were tagged with unique molecular identifiers, the study reported. TCRdb recomputed calls from the 5' RACE reads with MiXCR, one row per CDR3 protein. The sample consists of around 67,000 distinct CDR3 sequences, approximately 10% of them appearing once. As for this clonotype: The antigen remains unidentified.

The ends lost 8 bases at V and 7 bases at J; junction bases unmatched: 8. The CDR3 runs to 14 residues. CDR1 is ENHRY and CDR2 is SYGVKD in the germline V gene. The rearrangement links TRBV10-3 to TRBJ1-6; 7 bases are a match to TRBD1. Input material: whole blood. The source is an adult who was a healthcare worker with PCR-confirmed SARS-CoV-2 infection or an uninfected control (not recorded which). DNA of the CDR3: TGTGCCATCTGGTTAGGGACAGAAAATTCACCCCTCCACTTT. It encodes CAIWLGTENSPLHF.